This TCR beta chain originates from a study of cytomegalovirus exposure and HLA in healthy donors. Study-level findings and limits: Accurate prediction of HLA-A and HLA-B alleles (for most subjects) was reportedly achieved from TCR beta sequences. A classifier reportedly called cytomegalovirus status with high sensitivity and specificity. DRB1 had the most TCR associations and HLA-C the fewest, a later analysis found, with rates varying by HLA locus.

In this sample, this clone turned up many times. What it binds is not known. 60 Vbeta and 13 Jbeta primers were used in PCR. The authors' processing: An analysis performed later counted about 80 million unique TCR beta chains (roughly 9.9 million of them shared). Assay used: immunoSEQ multiplex PCR; TCRdb lists only in-frame clones, some missing. The DNA was the basis for D and trimming; V, J and clone size are from that table. The table lists under 150,000 clones, over 70% of them singletons, with 1.2% to 1.5% in the top ten. Germline V gene lookup returns CDR1 SNHLY and CDR2 FYNNEI. Between the trimmed V and J ends, which lost 8 bases and 2 bases, there was a span of 13 bases. CDR3 length: 15 amino acids.

This chain connects TRBV2 to TRBJ2-6, with D maybe TRBD1 (6 bases). The sequencing input was PBMCs. The source of this sequence is a woman aged 40 to 55 in good health and CMV-seronegative. CDR3 amino acids: CASLPQGTGANVLTF. CDR3 sequence (DNA): TGTGCCAGCCTACCTCAGGGGACTGGGGCCAACGTCCTGACTTTC.